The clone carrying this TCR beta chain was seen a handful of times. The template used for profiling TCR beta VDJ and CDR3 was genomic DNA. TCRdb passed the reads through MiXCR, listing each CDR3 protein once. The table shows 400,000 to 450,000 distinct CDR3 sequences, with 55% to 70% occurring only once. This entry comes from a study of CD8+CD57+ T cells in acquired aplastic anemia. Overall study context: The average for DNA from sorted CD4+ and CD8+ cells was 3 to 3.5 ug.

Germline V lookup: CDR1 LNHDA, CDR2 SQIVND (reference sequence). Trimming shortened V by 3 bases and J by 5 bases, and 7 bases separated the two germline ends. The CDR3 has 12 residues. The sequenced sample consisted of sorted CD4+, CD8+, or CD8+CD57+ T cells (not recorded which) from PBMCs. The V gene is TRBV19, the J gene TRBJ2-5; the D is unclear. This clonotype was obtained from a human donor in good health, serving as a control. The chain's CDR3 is CASSISGETQYF. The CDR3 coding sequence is TGTGCCAGTAGTATCTCAGGTGAGACCCAGTACTTC.